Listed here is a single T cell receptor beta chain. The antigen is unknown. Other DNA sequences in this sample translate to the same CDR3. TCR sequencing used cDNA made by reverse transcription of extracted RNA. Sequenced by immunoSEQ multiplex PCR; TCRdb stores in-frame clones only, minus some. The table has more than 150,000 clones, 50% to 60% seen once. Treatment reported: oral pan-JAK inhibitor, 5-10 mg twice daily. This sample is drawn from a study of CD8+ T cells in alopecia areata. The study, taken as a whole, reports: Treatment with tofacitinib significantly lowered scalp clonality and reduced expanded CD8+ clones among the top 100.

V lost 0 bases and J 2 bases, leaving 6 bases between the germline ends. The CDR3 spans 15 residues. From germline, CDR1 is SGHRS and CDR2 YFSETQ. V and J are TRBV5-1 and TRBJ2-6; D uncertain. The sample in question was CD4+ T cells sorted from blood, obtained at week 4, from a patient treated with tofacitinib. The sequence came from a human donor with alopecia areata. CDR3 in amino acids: CASSLDTAGANVLTF. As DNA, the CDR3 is TGCGCCAGCAGCTTGGATACGGCTGGGGCCAACGTCCTGACTTTC.